Below, 7 T cell receptor beta chains from the same sample are listed, as sequenced in a study of cytomegalovirus exposure and HLA in healthy donors. TCRdb's copy holds only in-frame clones and misses some; the assay was immunoSEQ multiplex PCR. The sample lists roughly 150,000 clones; almost 85% were seen once. The sequenced sample consisted of PBMCs. The receptors derive from a man aged 25 to 45 in good health and CMV-seropositive.

The chain combines TRBV5-6 with TRBJ2-5, with TRBD1 matching 10 bases. V shed 4 bases and J 4 bases; nucleotides not matched to a gene: 10. The CDR3 totals 16 residues. Germline V gives CDR1 SGHDT, CDR2 YYEEEE. The CDR3 nucleotides are TGTGCCAGCAGCCGCCAGGGACAGGGGTTAGTAGAGACCCAGTACTTC. This sequence encodes CASSRQGQGLVETQYF. Complete variable domain (other parts from reference TRBV5-6 and TRBJ2-5): DAGVTQSPTHLIKTRGQQVTLRCSPKSGHDTVSWYQQALGQGPQFIFQYYEEEERQRGNFPDRFSGHQFPNYSSELNVNALLLGDSALYLCASSRQGQGLVETQYFGPGTRLLVL.

The CDR3 here is CASSISGDQPQHF. Written as DNA, the CDR3 is TGTGCCAGTAGTATCAGCGGGGATCAGCCCCAGCATTTT. The genes are TRBV19 and TRBJ1-5; the D is unclear. The V and J ends lost 3 bases and 5 bases respectively, with 8 bases between them. CDR1 is LNHDA, CDR2 SQIVND, per germline (reference sequence). The CDR3 contains 13 residues.

This sequence joins TRBV6-1 and TRBJ2-7, with TRBD1 matching over 7 bases. From germline, CDR1 is MNHNS and CDR2 SASEGT. The CDR3 length is 14 residues. The junction had 8 bases not matched to a gene; V was cut back by 6 bases and J by 3 bases. CDR3 in amino acids: CASREWTGDYEQYF. The CDR3 DNA follows: TGTGCCAGCAGGGAGTGGACAGGAGACTACGAGCAGTACTTC.

The rearrangement uses TRBV6-5 and TRBJ2-7; 7 nucleotides line up with TRBD2. Unmatched junction bases numbered 9, after V lost 3 bases and J lost 4 bases. Germline CDR1 and CDR2: MNHEY and SVGAGI. The CDR3 sequence is 15 residues long. The CDR3 loop is CASSYFGGGLYEQYF. The CDR3 DNA follows: TGTGCCAGCAGTTATTTCGGCGGGGGACTGTACGAGCAGTACTTC.

The chain uses TRBV30 and TRBJ1-4; D possibly corresponds to TRBD1 (5 bases). The V gene lost 2 bases and the J gene lost 8 bases, with 18 bases spanning the gap. CDR1 GTSNPN and CDR2 SVGIG come from the germline V gene (reference sequence). The CDR3 length is 15 residues. The chain's CDR3 is CAWSTPDTRTEKLFF. Written as DNA, the CDR3 is TGTGCCTGGAGTACCCCTGACACCAGGACAGAAAAACTGTTTTTT. Based on the CDR3 plus reference TRBV30 and TRBJ1-4, the full variable domain is SQTIHQWPATLVQPVGSPLSLECTVEGTSNPNLYWYRQAAGRGLQLLFYSVGIGQISSEVPQNLSASRPQDRQFILSSKKLLLSDSGFYLCAWSTPDTRTEKLFFGSGTQLSVL.

The chain recombines TRBV28 with TRBJ2-5, with 9 bases identical to TRBD2. There are 16 residues in the CDR3. Germline V gene lookup returns CDR1 MDHEN and CDR2 SYDVKM. V lost 5 bases and J lost 5; bases outside the gene matches: 12. CDR3 protein: CASSLYFSGGGETQYF. Here the CDR3 DNA reads TGTGCCAGCAGTCTGTACTTTAGCGGGGGAGGGGAGACCCAGTACTTC.

Comments on this clone: Other nucleotide sequences in the sample specify the same CDR3. The chain carries TRBV6-5 and TRBJ1-1; TRBD1 matches 8 bases. The germline gives CDR1 MNHEY, CDR2 SVGAGI. V shed 6 bases, J shed 1 base, and the junction held 4 bases outside the gene matches. The CDR3 covers 14 residues. The CDR3 region has the DNA TGTGCCAGCAGCCGAGGGACAGGGAACACTGAAGCTTTCTTT. Protein sequence: CASSRGTGNTEAFF.